The 8 T cell receptor beta chains in this list originate from one sample, sequenced in a study of OX40 agonist ivuxolimab in advanced cancers. TCRdb's table, derived via immunoSEQ multiplex PCR, lists solely in-frame clones and lacks some. The table includes around 60,000 clones, 77% detected once. The sample consisted of CD4+ or CD8+ T cells sorted from blood, taken in a trial of the OX40 agonist ivuxolimab. The receptors shown here come from an adult with an advanced solid tumor such as melanoma, head and neck, liver or kidney cancer.

The chain recombines TRBV2 with TRBJ2-3; 7 nucleotides align to TRBD1. The germline V gene has CDR1 SNHLY and CDR2 FYNNEI. The CDR3 runs to 15 residues. V was clipped by 9 bases and J by 0 bases; unmatched bases: 9. This CDR3 is CASIRAGGSTDTQYF. Here the CDR3 DNA reads TGTGCCAGTATTAGGGCAGGGGGTAGCACAGATACGCAGTATTTT.

This clone was observed many times. The chain joins TRBV7-2 to TRBJ2-3; TRBD2 matches 8 bases. V shed 1 base and J 2 bases; nucleotides not matched to a gene: 5. The germline V gene encodes CDR1 SGHTA and CDR2 FQGNSA. This CDR3 spans 16 amino acids. This CDR3 reads CASSLVGGGLTDTQYF. As DNA, the CDR3 is TGTGCCAGCAGCTTAGTAGGCGGGGGGCTCACAGATACGCAGTATTTT.

The CDR3 DNA is TGCGCCAGCAGCCGGACAGGGGATGAGGAAAAACTGTTTTTT. Translating it yields CASSRTGDEEKLFF. The chain joins TRBV4-1 to TRBJ1-4, with 9 bases matching TRBD1. This CDR3 has 14 residues. V shed 4 bases, J shed 8 bases, and the junction held 5 bases outside the gene matches. The germline gives CDR1 MGHRA, CDR2 YSYEKL.

This rearrangement joins TRBV5-1 to TRBJ2-3, with 9 bases that match TRBD1. Unmatched junction bases numbered 6, after V lost 4 bases and J lost 3 bases. Germline-derived CDR1 and CDR2 are SGHRS and YFSETQ. The length of the CDR3 is 15 residues. The CDR3 DNA follows: TGCGCCAGCAGCCCTCGACAGGGGGGGACAGATACGCAGTATTTT. Translated, it gives CASSPRQGGTDTQYF.

J is TRBJ2-2 and V is TRBV9; maybe TRBD2 (5 bases). Trimming stripped 0 bases from V and 0 bases from J, with 6 bases between. This CDR3 contains 15 residues. CDR1 is SGDLS, CDR2 YYNGEE, per germline. The DNA for the CDR3 is TGTGCCAGCAGCGTAGACGGGGCGAACACCGGGGAGCTGTTTTTT. It yields the protein CASSVDGANTGELFF. Filled out from reference TRBV9 and TRBJ2-2, the complete variable domain reads DSGVTQTPKHLITATGQRVTLRCSPRSGDLSVYWYQQSLDQGLQFLIQYYNGEERAKGNILERFSAQQFPDLHSELNLSSLELGDSALYFCASSVDGANTGELFFGEGSRLTVL.

The V call is TRBV7-2, the J call TRBJ2-3; perhaps TRBD2 as D (5 bases). The CDR3 runs to 19 residues. The V gene's germline CDR1 is SGHTA and CDR2 FQGNSA. V gave up 3 bases and J gave up 3 bases, with 25 bases separating them. The CDR3: CASSLAYNGLDPGTDTQYF. In DNA, the CDR3 is TGTGCCAGCAGCTTGGCATATAACGGTCTTGACCCGGGGACAGATACGCAGTATTTT.

This clone was counted a few times. The chain couples TRBV19 to TRBJ2-6; D is undetermined. CDR1 and CDR2 from the germline V gene are LNHDA and SQIVND (reference sequence). The CDR3 has 11 residues. The ends were cut back, 5 bases at V and 4 bases at J, with 0 bases in the middle. Here the CDR3 DNA reads TGTGCCAGTAGTGGGGCCAACGTCCTGACTTTC. Its protein product is CASSGANVLTF.

CDR3: CASSYIVAGGEQYF. CDR3 DNA: TGTGCCAGCAGTTATATAGTAGCCGGCGGTGAGCAGTACTTC. V usage is TRBV6-5 and J usage is TRBJ2-7; D is uncertain. Looked up from germline, CDR1 is MNHEY and CDR2 is SVGAGI. The CDR3 consists of 14 residues. V was pared by 3 bases and J by 7 bases, with 16 bases between.